Listed below are T cell receptor beta chains from one sample, sequenced in a study of cytomegalovirus exposure and HLA in healthy donors. This table comes from immunoSEQ multiplex PCR, and its TCRdb copy is limited to in-frame clones, with some not included. The sample has approximately 190,000 clones; approximately 84% are singletons. Sequencing was done on a sample of PBMCs. These receptors were collected from a woman aged 25 to 45 in good health and CMV-seropositive. CDR3s include the opening cysteine and the closing phenylalanine or tryptophan. Fields, in order: D gene, clone size, V gene, CDR3 protein. A D gene is named only where the DNA matches it firmly. Only part of the rows carry a size: once, few, many, or a class if the clone is expanded.

D gene: NA
clone size: NA
V gene: TRBV13
CDR3 protein: CASSQGLYNEQFF

D gene: NA
clone size: NA
V gene: TRBV10-1
CDR3 protein: CASTGQGWNEQFF

D gene: NA
clone size: once
V gene: TRBV9
CDR3 protein: CASQRATSSGNTIYF

D gene: NA
clone size: NA
V gene: TRBV7-9
CDR3 protein: CASSLGRGEAFF

D gene: TRBD1
clone size: NA
V gene: TRBV10-3
CDR3 protein: CAISDLKTGGSGNTIYF

D gene: TRBD2
clone size: few
V gene: TRBV9
CDR3 protein: CASTRGGTSGSPYEQYF

D gene: TRBD1
clone size: NA
V gene: TRBV29-1
CDR3 protein: CSIMDRPSTEAFF

D gene: NA
clone size: NA
V gene: TRBV4-2
CDR3 protein: CASSQEASGFEQFF

D gene: TRBD1
clone size: few
V gene: TRBV14
CDR3 protein: CASSPGQVNTIYF

D gene: TRBD1
clone size: NA
V gene: TRBV5-1
CDR3 protein: CASSLGTGGSYEQYF

D gene: NA
clone size: NA
V gene: TRBV7-3
CDR3 protein: CASSLSGGTSYEQYF

D gene: NA
clone size: NA
V gene: TRBV27
CDR3 protein: CASSSSLRGSGYTF

D gene: NA
clone size: NA
V gene: TRBV20-1
CDR3 protein: CSAKRDNEQFF

D gene: TRBD1
clone size: NA
V gene: TRBV13
CDR3 protein: CASSTWGQGPDTQYF

D gene: TRBD2
clone size: NA
V gene: TRBV6-5
CDR3 protein: CASSLAGGGTYEQYF

D gene: NA
clone size: NA
V gene: TRBV25-1
CDR3 protein: CASSDGHSFSGNTIYF

D gene: NA
clone size: NA
V gene: TRBV6-1
CDR3 protein: CASRTGQASNYGYTF

D gene: TRBD1
clone size: NA
V gene: TRBV7-3
CDR3 protein: CASSPPGQGASAFF

D gene: TRBD1
clone size: NA
V gene: TRBV5-1
CDR3 protein: CASSSGQGGQQYF

D gene: NA
clone size: NA
V gene: TRBV5-5
CDR3 protein: CASRQWDTGSSGNTIYF

D gene: NA
clone size: NA
V gene: TRBV7-6
CDR3 protein: CASSSIQGAFYNEQFF

D gene: NA
clone size: NA
V gene: TRBV6-6
CDR3 protein: CASSYNVGSGYEQYF

D gene: NA
clone size: NA
V gene: TRBV6-5
CDR3 protein: CASSYHTEETQYF

D gene: TRBD2
clone size: NA
V gene: TRBV19
CDR3 protein: CASTGTSGTYEQYF

D gene: NA
clone size: once
V gene: TRBV14
CDR3 protein: CASSQASVGELFF

D gene: TRBD2
clone size: NA
V gene: TRBV28
CDR3 protein: CASSLWTSGRYYEQYF

D gene: NA
clone size: once
V gene: TRBV28
CDR3 protein: CASSLSLAREQYF

D gene: NA
clone size: NA
V gene: TRBV7-6
CDR3 protein: CASTQGGELFF

D gene: NA
clone size: NA
V gene: TRBV27
CDR3 protein: CASSSVPGGLTEAFF

D gene: NA
clone size: NA
V gene: TRBV7-9
CDR3 protein: CASSPPNPNIEAFF

D gene: NA
clone size: NA
V gene: TRBV4-3
CDR3 protein: CASSQAYNGDYGYTF

D gene: NA
clone size: few
V gene: TRBV18
CDR3 protein: CASSPRRGAGGANTEAFF

D gene: NA
clone size: NA
V gene: TRBV18
CDR3 protein: CASSPQRSYNEQFF

D gene: NA
clone size: NA
V gene: TRBV19
CDR3 protein: CASSMYRTNYGYTF

D gene: NA
clone size: once
V gene: TRBV5-4
CDR3 protein: CATRGGQITDTQYF

D gene: TRBD1
clone size: few
V gene: TRBV7-9
CDR3 protein: CASSRPGQAYGYTF

D gene: TRBD2
clone size: NA
V gene: TRBV7-9
CDR3 protein: CASSLGTSGRDEQFF

D gene: TRBD2
clone size: NA
V gene: TRBV11-2
CDR3 protein: CASSTRGGRADTQYF

D gene: TRBD1
clone size: NA
V gene: TRBV7-9
CDR3 protein: CASSSGQGSRAFF

D gene: NA
clone size: NA
V gene: TRBV6-1
CDR3 protein: CASSLNTGSNQPQHF